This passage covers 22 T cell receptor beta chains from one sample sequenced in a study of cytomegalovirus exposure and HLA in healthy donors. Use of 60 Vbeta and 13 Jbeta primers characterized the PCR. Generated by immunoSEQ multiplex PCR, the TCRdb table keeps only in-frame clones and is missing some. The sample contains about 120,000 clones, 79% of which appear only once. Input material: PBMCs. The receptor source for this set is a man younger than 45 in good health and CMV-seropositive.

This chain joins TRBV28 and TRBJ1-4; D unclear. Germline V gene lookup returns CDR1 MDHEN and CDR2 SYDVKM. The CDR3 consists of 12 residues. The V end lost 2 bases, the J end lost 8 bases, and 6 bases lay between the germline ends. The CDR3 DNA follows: TGTGCCAGCAGTTTAGAGGGCGAAAAACTGTTTTTT. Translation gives CASSLEGEKLFF.

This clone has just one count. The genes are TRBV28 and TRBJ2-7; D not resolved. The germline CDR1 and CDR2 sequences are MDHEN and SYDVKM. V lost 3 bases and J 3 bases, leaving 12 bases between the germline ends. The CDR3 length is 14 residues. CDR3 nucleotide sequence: TGTGCCAGCAGTTTTGTGAGAGCCCTCTACGAGCAGTACTTC. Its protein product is CASSFVRALYEQYF.

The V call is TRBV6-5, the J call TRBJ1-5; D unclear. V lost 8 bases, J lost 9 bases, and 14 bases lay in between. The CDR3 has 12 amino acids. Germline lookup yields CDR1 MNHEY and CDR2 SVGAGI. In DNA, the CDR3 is TGTGCCAGCGGTCGTTGGGCACCGCCCCAGCATTTT. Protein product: CASGRWAPPQHF.

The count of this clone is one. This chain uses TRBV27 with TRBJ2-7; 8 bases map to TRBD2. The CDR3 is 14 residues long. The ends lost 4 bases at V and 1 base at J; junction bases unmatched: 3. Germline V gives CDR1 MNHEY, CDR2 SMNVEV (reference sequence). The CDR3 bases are TGTGCCAGCAGTTCCCGGGAGGGTTCCTACGAGCAGTACTTC. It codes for CASSSREGSYEQYF.

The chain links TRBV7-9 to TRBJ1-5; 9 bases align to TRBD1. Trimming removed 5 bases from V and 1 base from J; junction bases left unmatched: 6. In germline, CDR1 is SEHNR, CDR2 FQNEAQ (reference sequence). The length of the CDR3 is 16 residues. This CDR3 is CASSTWDRASNQPQHF. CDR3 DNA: TGTGCCAGCAGCACCTGGGACAGGGCGAGCAATCAGCCCCAGCATTTT.

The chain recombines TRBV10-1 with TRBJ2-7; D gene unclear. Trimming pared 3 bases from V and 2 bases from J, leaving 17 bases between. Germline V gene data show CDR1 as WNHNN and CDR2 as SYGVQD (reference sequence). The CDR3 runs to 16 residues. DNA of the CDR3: TGCGCCAGCAGTGAATTGCCAAAGCCCAACCCCTACGAGCAGTACTTC. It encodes CASSELPKPNPYEQYF.

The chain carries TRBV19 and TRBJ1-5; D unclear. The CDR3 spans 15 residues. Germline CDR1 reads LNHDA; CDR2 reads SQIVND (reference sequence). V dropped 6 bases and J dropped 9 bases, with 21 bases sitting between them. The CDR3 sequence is CASSFAAAGKPPQHF. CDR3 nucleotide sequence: TGTGCCAGTAGCTTCGCTGCGGCGGGGAAACCGCCCCAGCATTTT.

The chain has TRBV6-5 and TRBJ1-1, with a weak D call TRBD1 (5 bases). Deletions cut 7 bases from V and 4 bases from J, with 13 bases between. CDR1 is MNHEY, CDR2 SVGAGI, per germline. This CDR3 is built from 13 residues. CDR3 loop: CASTSRGFTEAFF. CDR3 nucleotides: TGTGCCAGCACCTCTCGGGGGTTCACTGAAGCTTTCTTT.

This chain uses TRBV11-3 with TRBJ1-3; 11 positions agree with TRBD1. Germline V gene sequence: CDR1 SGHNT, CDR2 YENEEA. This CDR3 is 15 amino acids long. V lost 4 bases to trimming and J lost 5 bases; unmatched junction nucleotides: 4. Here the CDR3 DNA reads TGTGCCAGCAGCTCGAGGGACAGGGGGAGAAACACCATATATTTT. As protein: CASSSRDRGRNTIYF.

The CDR3 loop is CASSYGQGSSYEQYF. The CDR3 nucleotides read TGTGCCAGCAGCTACGGACAGGGATCATCCTACGAGCAGTACTTC. The chain recombines TRBV7-8 with TRBJ2-7; 8 nucleotides line up with TRBD1. The ends lost 4 bases at V and 1 base at J; junction bases unmatched: 6. Germline CDR1 reads SGHVS; CDR2 reads FQNEAQ. The CDR3 is 15 amino acids.

The CDR3 sequence: CASTRSGLGPIDRVVNYGYTF. Written as DNA, the CDR3 is TGCGCCAGCACCCGATCGGGGTTGGGCCCAATCGACAGGGTAGTAAACTATGGCTACACCTTC. The chain has TRBV5-1 and TRBJ1-2; TRBD1 matches 7 bases. Germline-derived CDR1 and CDR2 are SGHRS and YFSETQ. The CDR3 runs to 21 residues. Germline trimming cut 6 bases from V and 2 bases from J; bases unmatched to any gene: 28.

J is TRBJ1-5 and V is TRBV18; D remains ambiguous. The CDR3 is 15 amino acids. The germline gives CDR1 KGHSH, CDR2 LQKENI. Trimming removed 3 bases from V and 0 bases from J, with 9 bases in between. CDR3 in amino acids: CASSPTQSSNQPQHF. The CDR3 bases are TGTGCCAGCTCACCCACACAGTCTAGCAATCAGCCCCAGCATTTT.

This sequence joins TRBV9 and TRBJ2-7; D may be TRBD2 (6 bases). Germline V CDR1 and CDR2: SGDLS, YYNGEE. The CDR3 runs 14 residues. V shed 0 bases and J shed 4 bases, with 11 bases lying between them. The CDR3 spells CASSVDPRGYEQYF. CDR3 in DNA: TGTGCCAGCAGCGTAGACCCGCGGGGATACGAGCAGTACTTC.

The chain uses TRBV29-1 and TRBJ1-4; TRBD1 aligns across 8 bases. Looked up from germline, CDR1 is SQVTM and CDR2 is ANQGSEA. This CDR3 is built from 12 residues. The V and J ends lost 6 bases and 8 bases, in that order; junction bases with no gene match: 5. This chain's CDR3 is CSVLQGDEKLFF. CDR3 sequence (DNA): TGCAGCGTGCTACAGGGGGACGAAAAACTGTTTTTT.

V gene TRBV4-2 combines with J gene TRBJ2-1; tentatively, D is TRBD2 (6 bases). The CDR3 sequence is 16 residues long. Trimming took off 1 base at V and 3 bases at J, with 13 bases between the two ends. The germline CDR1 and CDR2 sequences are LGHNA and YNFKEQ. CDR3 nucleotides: TGTGCCAGCAGCCAAGGAGGGGACGGGGGCTACAATGAGCAGTTCTTC. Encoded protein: CASSQGGDGGYNEQFF.

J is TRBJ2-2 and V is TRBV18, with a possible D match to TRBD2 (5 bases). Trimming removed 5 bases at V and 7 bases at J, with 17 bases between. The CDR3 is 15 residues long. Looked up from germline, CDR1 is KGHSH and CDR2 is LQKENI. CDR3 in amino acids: CASSTGIAEFGELFF. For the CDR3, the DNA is TGTGCCAGCTCAACGGGGATCGCGGAGTTCGGGGAGCTGTTTTTT.

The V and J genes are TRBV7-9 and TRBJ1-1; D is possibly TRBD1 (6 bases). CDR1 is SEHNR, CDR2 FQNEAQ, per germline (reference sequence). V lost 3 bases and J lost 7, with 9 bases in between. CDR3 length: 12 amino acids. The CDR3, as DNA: TGTGCCAGCAGCTTTCAGGGGTTTGAAGCTTTCTTT. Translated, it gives CASSFQGFEAFF.

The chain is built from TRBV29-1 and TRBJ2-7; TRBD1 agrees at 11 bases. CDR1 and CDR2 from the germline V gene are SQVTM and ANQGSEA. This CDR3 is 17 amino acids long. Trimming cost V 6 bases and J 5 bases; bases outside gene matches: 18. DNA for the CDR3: TGCAGCGTGGGTGGACAGGGGGCTAGGTTTGCGGGGGACGAGCAGTACTTC. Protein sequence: CSVGGQGARFAGDEQYF.

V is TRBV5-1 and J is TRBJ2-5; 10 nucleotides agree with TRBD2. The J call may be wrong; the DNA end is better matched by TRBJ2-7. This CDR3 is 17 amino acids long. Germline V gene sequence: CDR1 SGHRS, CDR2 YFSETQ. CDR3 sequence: CASSEVTRTSGFYEQYF. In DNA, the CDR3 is TGCGCCAGCAGCGAGGTTACCCGGACTAGCGGATTCTACGAGCAGTACTTC.

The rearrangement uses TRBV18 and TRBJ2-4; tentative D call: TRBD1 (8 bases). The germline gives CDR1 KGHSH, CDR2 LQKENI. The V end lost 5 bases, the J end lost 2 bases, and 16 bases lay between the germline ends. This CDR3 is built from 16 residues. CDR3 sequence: CASSTTGGGTKNIQYF. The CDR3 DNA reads TGTGCCAGCTCAACCACAGGGGGGGGAACCAAAAACATTCAGTACTTC. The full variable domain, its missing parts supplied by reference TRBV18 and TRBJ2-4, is NAGVMQNPRHLVRRRGQEARLRCSPMKGHSHVYWYRQLPEEGLKFMVYLQKENIIDESGMPKERFSAEFPKEGPSILRIQQVVRGDSAAYFCASSTTGGGTKNIQYFGAGTRLSVL.

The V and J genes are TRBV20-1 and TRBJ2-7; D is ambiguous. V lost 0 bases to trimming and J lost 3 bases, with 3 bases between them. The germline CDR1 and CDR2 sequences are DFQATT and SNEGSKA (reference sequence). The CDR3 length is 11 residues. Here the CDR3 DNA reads TGCAGTGCTAGAGAGAGCTACGAGCAGTACTTC. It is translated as CSARESYEQYF.

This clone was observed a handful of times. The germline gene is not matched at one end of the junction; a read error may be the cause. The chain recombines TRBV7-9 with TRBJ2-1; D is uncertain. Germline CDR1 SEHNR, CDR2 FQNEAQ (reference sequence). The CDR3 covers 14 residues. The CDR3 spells CSSSLPPSHNEQFF. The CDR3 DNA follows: TGTTCCAGCAGCCTCCCTCCTAGTCACAATGAGCAGTTCTTC.